These 21 T cell receptor beta chains were sequenced from one sample in a study of T-cell reconstitution after alpha-beta-depleted transplantation in children. Unique molecular identifiers were used in preparing the TCRbeta library. TCRdb re-called the PCR reads through MiXCR, storing one row per CDR3 protein. Found here are about 540,000 distinct CDR3 sequences, approximately 16% of them singletons; the top ten hold approximately 3%. This sample comprised PBMCs from the stem cell graft donor, obtained from the stem cell graft. All receptors derive from a human donor who donated a stem cell graft to a child with acute lymphoblastic leukemia.

The rearrangement joins TRBV3-1 to TRBJ2-7, with D perhaps matching TRBD2 (6 bases). Germline V gene data show CDR1 as LGHDT and CDR2 as YNNKEL (reference sequence). This CDR3 comprises 17 residues. Trimming shortened V by 3 bases and J by 0 bases, and 18 bases separated the two germline ends. As DNA, the CDR3 is TGTGCCAGCAGCCAGGGCCGACTTGACGGGAGCTCCTACGAGCAGTACTTC. Translating gives CASSQGRLDGSSYEQYF.

The table lists this clonotype with a few counts. The genes are TRBV7-3 and TRBJ2-1, with D hard to call. V lost 2 bases to trimming and J lost 9 bases, with 17 bases between them. CDR1 and CDR2 (germline): SGHTA, FQGTGA. The CDR3 length is 15 residues. The CDR3 nucleotides read TGTGCCAGCAGCTTAGGTAGCCCCCTCTGGGCTGAGCAGTTCTTC. It specifies CASSLGSPLWAEQFF.

This clonotype was counted a few times. This rearrangement joins TRBV5-1 to TRBJ2-1; tentatively, D is TRBD1 or TRBD2 (7 bases each). Trimming pared 5 bases from V and 0 bases from J, leaving 15 bases between. The CDR3 spans 16 residues. In germline, CDR1 is SGHRS, CDR2 YFSETQ. In DNA, the CDR3 is TGCGCCAGCAGACCAGGGGGAGGGGGCTCCTACAATGAGCAGTTCTTC. Translation gives CASRPGGGGSYNEQFF. Supplemented by reference TRBV5-1 and TRBJ2-1, the full variable domain reads KAGVTQTPRYLIKTRGQQVTLSCSPISGHRSVSWYQQTPGQGLQFLFEYFSETQRNKGNFPGRFSGRQFSNSRSEMNVSTLELGDSALYLCASRPGGGGSYNEQFFGPGTRLTVL.

This clonotype was recorded a few times. This chain connects TRBV18 to TRBJ2-2; 10 bases map to TRBD2. Germline-derived CDR1 and CDR2 are KGHSH and LQKENI. CDR3 length: 18 amino acids. V dropped 5 bases and J dropped 0; count of bases not matched to a gene: 9. This chain's CDR3 is CASSSIAGGLANTGELFF. The DNA for the CDR3 is TGTGCCAGCTCAAGCATAGCGGGAGGACTCGCGAACACCGGGGAGCTGTTTTTT.

The CDR3 region is CASSHLIQGPYGYTF. The CDR3 DNA sequence: TGCGCCAGCAGCCACCTTATACAGGGTCCGTATGGCTACACCTTC. The chain uses TRBV4-1 and TRBJ1-2, with a tentative D call TRBD1 (6 bases). The V end was cut by 3 bases, the J end by 5 bases, with 16 bases between. The CDR3 is 15 residues long. CDR1 and CDR2 (germline): MGHRA, YSYEKL.

This chain connects TRBV7-2 to TRBJ2-5, with a tentative D call TRBD1 (5 bases). The CDR3 has 13 amino acids. Germline CDR1 and CDR2: SGHTA and FQGNSA. Trimming left V 2 bases short and J 5 bases short, with 9 bases between. The CDR3: CASSLQGWETQYF. The CDR3 DNA reads TGTGCCAGCAGCTTACAGGGATGGGAGACCCAGTACTTC. The variable domain in full, with the rest retrieved from reference TRBV7-2 and TRBJ2-5, is GAGVSQSPSNKVTEKGKDVELRCDPISGHTALYWYRQSLGQGLEFLIYFQGNSAPDKSGLPSDRFSAERTGGSVSTLTIQRTQQEDSAVYLCASSLQGWETQYFGPGTRLLVL.

The sample holds a few counts of this clonotype. The gene calls are TRBV20-1 and TRBJ2-6; D may be TRBD1 or TRBD2 (5 bases each). V lost 3 bases to trimming and J lost 0 bases, with 15 bases between them. In germline, CDR1 is DFQATT, CDR2 SNEGSKA (reference sequence). The CDR3 is made up of 17 amino acids. CDR3 sequence reads: CSASLGRVPSGANVLTF. The CDR3 DNA follows: TGCAGTGCTAGCTTGGGACGGGTGCCCTCTGGGGCCAACGTCCTGACTTTC.

The table lists this clonotype with a few counts. The genes are TRBV7-9 and TRBJ2-1; 10 bases are shared with TRBD2. The CDR3 is 16 amino acids. Germline V gene sequence: CDR1 SEHNR, CDR2 FQNEAQ (reference sequence). The junction had 8 bases not matched to a gene; V was cut back by 1 base and J by 8 bases. CDR3 sequence reads: CASSLGRLAGEDEQFF. The CDR3 DNA reads TGTGCCAGCAGCTTAGGGAGACTAGCGGGTGAAGATGAGCAGTTCTTC.

This clonotype occurred a few times. CDR3 nucleotides: TGCGCCAGCAGCTTGATTGGCTACCCTGAGCAGTTCTTC. Its translation: CASSLIGYPEQFF. The V call is TRBV5-1, the J call TRBJ2-1; D unclear. Looked up from germline, CDR1 is SGHRS and CDR2 is YFSETQ. CDR3 size: 13 residues. V lost 1 base and J lost 9, with 11 bases in between.

The V and J genes are TRBV5-1 and TRBJ2-4, with D tentatively TRBD1 (5 bases). Per germline, CDR1 SGHRS and CDR2 YFSETQ. The V end lost 2 bases, the J end lost 1 base, and 13 bases lay between the germline ends. This CDR3 region has 16 residues. The DNA for the CDR3 is TGCGCCAGCAGCTTACAGGACCAGAAGGCCAAAAACATTCAGTACTTC. Amino acid sequence: CASSLQDQKAKNIQYF.

The rearrangement joins TRBV15 to TRBJ2-7, with D uncertain. Trimming cost V 1 base and J 6 bases, with 13 bases left between them. This CDR3 contains 14 residues. The germline CDR1 and CDR2 sequences are LNHNV and YYDKDF (reference sequence). DNA for the CDR3: TGTGCCACCAGCAGAGTGCAGGTCCTCGGCGAGCAGTACTTC. It encodes CATSRVQVLGEQYF. Complete variable domain (other parts from reference TRBV15 and TRBJ2-7): DAMVIQNPRYQVTQFGKPVTLSCSQTLNHNVMYWYQQKSSQAPKLLFHYYDKDFNNEADTPDNFQSRRPNTSFCFLDIRSPGLGDTAMYLCATSRVQVLGEQYFGPGTRLTVT.

J is TRBJ1-3 and V is TRBV9; 10 bases align to TRBD1. Germline CDR1 SGDLS, CDR2 YYNGEE. V dropped 7 bases and J dropped 7; count of bases not matched to a gene: 17. This CDR3 is built from 17 residues. Written as DNA, the CDR3 is TGTGCCAGCGGGGACAGGGGACTCGGCGGGGGGAAGAACACCATATATTTT. It is translated as CASGDRGLGGGKNTIYF.

This clonotype was counted only a few times. V is TRBV5-1 and J is TRBJ2-7; 9 positions match TRBD1. After removal of 4 bases from V and 5 bases from J, the junction contained 7 bases not matched to a gene. From germline, CDR1 is SGHRS and CDR2 YFSETQ. The CDR3 is 14 residues long. The CDR3 region has the DNA TGCGCCAGCAGCCGGACAGGGGTACTCCACGAGCAGTACTTC. Its protein product is CASSRTGVLHEQYF.

V and J are TRBV5-5 and TRBJ1-1; D unclear. V lost 1 base and J 7 bases, leaving 11 bases between the germline ends. In germline, CDR1 is SGHKS, CDR2 YYEKEE (reference sequence). The CDR3 is 13 amino acids. CDR3 sequence: CASSLWGNREAFF. The CDR3 nucleotides read TGTGCCAGCAGCTTGTGGGGTAATCGTGAAGCTTTCTTT.

This clonotype was observed a few times. The chain combines TRBV9 with TRBJ2-5; a weak D match, TRBD2 (5 bases). Per the germline V gene, CDR1 is SGDLS and CDR2 is YYNGEE. The CDR3 covers 13 residues. V gave up 7 bases and J gave up 7 bases, with 17 bases separating them. DNA of the CDR3: TGTGCCAGCGGAGAGGGCAGCCGGGGGACCCAGTACTTC. Its translation: CASGEGSRGTQYF.

In this sample, this clonotype turned up a few times. The chain joins TRBV5-1 to TRBJ2-7; TRBD2 matches 7 bases. The V segment lost 2 bases and the J segment 2 bases; nucleotides outside the gene matches: 10. The CDR3 has 16 amino acids. The germline V gene has CDR1 SGHRS and CDR2 YFSETQ. CDR3 DNA sequence: TGCGCCAGCAGCTTCGAAAAGTCTAGCGGCACCTACGAGCAGTACTTC. Amino acids: CASSFEKSSGTYEQYF.

This clonotype was seen more than once but under ten times. The genes are TRBV10-3 and TRBJ2-3; D not resolved. CDR3 length: 14 residues. The germline V and J ends were trimmed by 3 bases and 0 bases, with 7 bases remaining between them. The germline V gene has CDR1 ENHRY and CDR2 SYGVKD. The CDR3 sequence: CAISDYSSTDTQYF. CDR3 in DNA: TGTGCCATCAGTGACTATTCTAGCACAGATACGCAGTATTTT.

The sample holds a few counts of this clonotype. J is TRBJ2-1 and V is TRBV29-1; D ambiguous. Germline V lookup: CDR1 SQVTM, CDR2 ANQGSEA. The germline V and J ends were trimmed by 3 bases and 4 bases, with 16 bases remaining between them. The CDR3 is made up of 15 amino acids. Written as DNA, the CDR3 is TGCAGCGTTGATACGACTCGACGGATATACAATGAGCAGTTCTTC. It is translated as CSVDTTRRIYNEQFF.

The rearrangement joins TRBV5-1 to TRBJ2-6, with D unresolved. V was trimmed by 4 bases and J by 1 base, leaving 9 bases between them. The CDR3 extends over 15 amino acids. Germline V CDR1 and CDR2: SGHRS, YFSETQ. The CDR3 nucleotides are TGCGCCAGCAGCCCCGAGGTATCTGGGGCCAACGTCCTGACTTTC. Residues: CASSPEVSGANVLTF.

This clonotype was observed a handful of times. The CDR3 DNA follows: TGTGCCATCAGTGAGACAGGGGGCTCGGAGACCCAGTACTTC. It encodes CAISETGGSETQYF. This chain uses TRBV10-3 with TRBJ2-5; 9 nucleotides match TRBD1. The CDR3 loop spans 14 amino acids. The V gene end was trimmed by 2 bases and the J gene end by 5 bases; junction bases not matched to a gene: 3. The germline V gene encodes CDR1 ENHRY and CDR2 SYGVKD.

This clonotype was detected a few times. V gene TRBV5-1 combines with J gene TRBJ2-3; a weak D match, TRBD2 (5 bases). CDR3 length: 15 amino acids. Trimming shortened V by 0 bases and J by 1 base, and 9 bases separated the two germline ends. CDR1 and CDR2 (germline): SGHRS, YFSETQ. CDR3 region: CASSLERIRTDTQYF. CDR3 in DNA: TGCGCCAGCAGCTTGGAGCGGATCCGCACAGATACGCAGTATTTT.